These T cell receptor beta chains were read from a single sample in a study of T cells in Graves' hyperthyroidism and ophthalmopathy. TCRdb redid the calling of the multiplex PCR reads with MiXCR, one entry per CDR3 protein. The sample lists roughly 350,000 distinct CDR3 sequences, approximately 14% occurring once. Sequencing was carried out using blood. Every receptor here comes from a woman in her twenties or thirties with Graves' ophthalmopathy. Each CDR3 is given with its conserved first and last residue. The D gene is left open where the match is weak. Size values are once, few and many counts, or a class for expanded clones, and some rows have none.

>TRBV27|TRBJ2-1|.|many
TGTGCCAGCAGAGAAGAACAGGGTGTATACAATGAGCAGTTCTTC
CASREEQGVYNEQFF
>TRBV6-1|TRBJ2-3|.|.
TGTGCCAGCAAGACAGTAGATACGCAGTATTTT
CASKTVDTQYF
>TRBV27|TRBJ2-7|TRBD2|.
TGTGCCAGCAGTACTAGCGGGAGTGGCTACGAGCAGTACTTC
CASSTSGSGYEQYF
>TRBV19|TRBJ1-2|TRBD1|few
TGTGCCAGTACCTCCCGAGGACAGGGAGACTATGGCTACACCTTC
CASTSRGQGDYGYTF
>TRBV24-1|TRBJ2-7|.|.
TGTGCCACCAGTGATGCCTCCCGCTACGAGCAGTACTTC
CATSDASRYEQYF
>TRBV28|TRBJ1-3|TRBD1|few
TGTGCCAGCGGGGTACAGGGGACGGGAAACACCATATATTTT
CASGVQGTGNTIYF
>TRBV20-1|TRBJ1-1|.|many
TGCAGTGCTAGAGTTTCGGGGGGTGAGAGCACTGAAGCTTTCTTT
CSARVSGGESTEAFF
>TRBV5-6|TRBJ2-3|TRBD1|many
TGTGCCAGCAGCTTGTCCGGGACAGGGTCAGATACGCAGTATTTT
CASSLSGTGSDTQYF
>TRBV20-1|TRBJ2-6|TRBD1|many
TGCAGTGCTAGGGAGTTTGGACAGGGGGCCCGCTCTGGGGCCAACGTCCTGACTTTC
CSAREFGQGARSGANVLTF
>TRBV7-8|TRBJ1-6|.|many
TGTGCCAGCAGCTCCCTGTGGGGCCCGACCTATAATTCACCCCTCCACTTT
CASSSLWGPTYNSPLHF
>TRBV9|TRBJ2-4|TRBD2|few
TGTGCCAGCAGCGAATTAGCGGGACAAAACATTCAGTACTTC
CASSELAGQNIQYF
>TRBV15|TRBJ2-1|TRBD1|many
TGTGCCACCAGCTCCTCCGGGACAGGGGTTTTGAATGAGCAGTTCTTC
CATSSSGTGVLNEQFF
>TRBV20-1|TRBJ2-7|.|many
TGCAGTGCTAGAGAAAGGGTCTCCTACGAGCAGTACTTC
CSARERVSYEQYF
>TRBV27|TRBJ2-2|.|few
TGTGCCAGCATTGCCCACGCGGGCACCGGGGAGCTGTTTTTT
CASIAHAGTGELFF
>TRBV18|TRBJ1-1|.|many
TGTGCCAGCTCACCTTCGTTGGCAGCCAAAGACACTGAAGCTTTCTTT
CASSPSLAAKDTEAFF
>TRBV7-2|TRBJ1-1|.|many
TGTGCCAGCAGCTTAGCCTTCCATACTGAAGCTTTCTTT
CASSLAFHTEAFF
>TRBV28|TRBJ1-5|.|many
TGTGCCAGCCGGCCCGGGACAACCATCGGCAATCAGCCCCAGCATTTT
CASRPGTTIGNQPQHF
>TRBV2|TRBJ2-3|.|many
TGTGCCAGCAGTGAAGAATCACAGGAAACAGATACGCAGTATTTT
CASSEESQETDTQYF
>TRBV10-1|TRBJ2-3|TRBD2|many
TGCGCCAGCAGTCCGGGACTAGCGGGGGGAGATACGCAGTATTTT
CASSPGLAGGDTQYF
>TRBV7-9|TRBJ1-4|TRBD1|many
TGTGCCAGCAGTTCCCGGGACAGTAATGAAAAACTGTTTTTT
CASSSRDSNEKLFF
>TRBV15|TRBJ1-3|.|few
TGTGCCACCTCAGCTACAGCCTCTGGAAACACCATATATTTT
CATSATASGNTIYF
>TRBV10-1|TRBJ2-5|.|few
TGCGCCAGCTCGGATCTGGTCGGAGAGACCCAGTACTTC
CASSDLVGETQYF
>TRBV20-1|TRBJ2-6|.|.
TGCAGTGTACCGTCCCGGGACAACCCTTCTGGGGCCAACGTCCTGACTTTC
CSVPSRDNPSGANVLTF
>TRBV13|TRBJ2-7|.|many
TGTGCCAGCAGCCGAGGTTTGGGGGGCGAGCAGTACTTC
CASSRGLGGEQYF
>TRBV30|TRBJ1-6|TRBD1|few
TGTGCCTGGACCTACTGGGACAGGGATAATTCACCCCTCCACTTT
CAWTYWDRDNSPLHF